One and the same sample provided the 20 T cell receptor beta chains below, sequenced in a study of spatial heterogeneity in lung cancer. The time point denotes: sample taken at primary tumor resection. From tumor, nontumor lung or frozen PBMC, whole RNA was taken unsorted for sequencing. TCRdb fed the 5' RACE reads into MiXCR, producing one record per CDR3 protein. The sample yields about 13,000 distinct CDR3 sequences, around 10% seen once. The specimen comprised PBMCs, sampled at surgery. The receptors shown here come from a male donor with early-stage non-small cell lung cancer.

This clonotype has more than one count but fewer than ten. The chain carries TRBV20-1 and TRBJ2-7; 12 bases line up with TRBD2. The V segment lost 5 bases and the J segment 5 bases; nucleotides outside the gene matches: 7. The CDR3 runs to 14 residues. The germline gives CDR1 DFQATT, CDR2 SNEGSKA (reference sequence). The CDR3 nucleotides are TGCAGTGCTTCCCCTAGCGGGAGGGCCAACGAGCAGTACTTC. It translates to CSASPSGRANEQYF.

Within the sample, this clonotype is medium-sized. This chain uses TRBV18 with TRBJ2-2; D is possibly TRBD1 or TRBD2 (5 bases each). The germline gives CDR1 KGHSH, CDR2 LQKENI. V was clipped by 3 bases and J by 6 bases, with 17 bases between them. This CDR3 contains 16 residues. The CDR3 nucleotides are TGTGCCAGCTCACCCCCCGGGGCGAAGGCATCCGGGGAGCTGTTTTTT. Translation gives CASSPPGAKASGELFF.

The chain combines TRBV3-1 with TRBJ2-2, with D maybe TRBD2 (5 bases). The CDR3 length is 15 residues. Deletions cut 0 bases from V and 9 bases from J, with 14 bases between. Germline CDR1 reads LGHDT; CDR2 reads YNNKEL (reference sequence). In DNA, the CDR3 is TGTGCCAGCAGCCAAGACGACACATCGGGGAGGGAGCTGTTTTTT. Translation: CASSQDDTSGRELFF. The full variable domain, in which reference TRBV3-1 and TRBJ2-2 provide the parts outside the CDR3, is DTAVSQTPKYLVTQMGNDKSIKCEQNLGHDTMYWYKQDSKKFLKIMFSYNNKELIINETVPNRFSPKSPDKAHLNLHINSLELGDSAVYFCASSQDDTSGRELFFGEGSRLTVL.

The chain joins TRBV5-4 to TRBJ2-2, with D unclear. The CDR3 length is 14 residues. Trimming pared 4 bases from V and 6 bases from J, leaving 13 bases between. Germline lookup yields CDR1 SGHNT and CDR2 YYREEE (reference sequence). This chain's CDR3 is CASSRGSSAGELFF. In DNA, the CDR3 is TGTGCCAGCAGCCGCGGAAGCTCAGCCGGGGAGCTGTTTTTT.

This clonotype was recorded a few times. The V call is TRBV12-3 or TRBV12-4, the J call TRBJ1-1, with 11 nucleotides matching TRBD1. With 5 bases clipped from V and 5 bases from J, the junction kept 10 bases outside the gene matches. The CDR3 contains 16 residues. CDR3 sequence: CASSRRTGGERTEAFF. As DNA, the CDR3 is TGTGCCAGCAGTCGGAGGACAGGGGGCGAAAGGACTGAAGCTTTCTTT.

This clonotype was seen repeatedly, ten times or more. The rearrangement uses TRBV2 and TRBJ2-7, with TRBD2 as a possible D gene (6 bases). Germline V CDR1 and CDR2: SNHLY, FYNNEI. CDR3 size: 14 residues. V lost 4 bases, J lost 2 bases, and 12 bases lay in between. In DNA, the CDR3 is TGTGCCAGCAGTGTCGGAGGGACTGCCTACGAGCAGTACTTC. This codes for CASSVGGTAYEQYF.

In its sample, this clonotype was seen many times. This rearrangement joins TRBV6-1 to TRBJ2-3; 8 bases match TRBD1. V trimming: 8 bases; J trimming: 2 bases; junction bases outside the gene matches: 6. The CDR3 has 14 residues. Looked up from germline, CDR1 is MNHNS and CDR2 is SASEGT. The CDR3 DNA sequence: TGTGCCAGCGTCGCGGACAGGGACACAGATACGCAGTATTTT. Translated, it gives CASVADRDTDTQYF.

This clonotype was seen many times. The chain couples TRBV7-9 to TRBJ1-2; a possible D gene is TRBD1 (6 bases). Germline CDR1 SEHNR, CDR2 FQNEAQ (reference sequence). The V end lost 8 bases, the J end lost 2 bases, and 9 bases lay between the germline ends. CDR3 length: 12 residues. The CDR3 protein is CASATGNYGYTF. DNA of the CDR3: TGTGCCAGCGCCACAGGGAACTATGGCTACACCTTC.

This clonotype was seen at least ten times. The CDR3: CAWSVRASGRRNEQFF. The CDR3 bases are TGTGCCTGGAGTGTACGGGCTAGCGGGAGAAGGAATGAGCAGTTCTTC. The rearrangement joins TRBV30 to TRBJ2-1; TRBD2 aligns across 10 bases. Unmatched junction bases numbered 9, after V lost 0 bases and J lost 7 bases. Germline assignment: CDR1 GTSNPN and CDR2 SVGIG (reference sequence). The CDR3 is 16 amino acids.

This clonotype was seen a few times. CDR3 nucleotides: TGTGCCAGCAGCTTAGAAGCGGGAGTTTTCGAGCAGTACTTC. Amino acid sequence: CASSLEAGVFEQYF. The chain has TRBV11-2 and TRBJ2-7; 8 bases are a match to TRBD2. Trimming removed 0 bases from V and 6 bases from J; junction bases left unmatched: 4. The CDR3 loop spans 14 amino acids. Germline lookup yields CDR1 SGHAT and CDR2 FQNNGV.

This clonotype was detected ten times or more. The gene calls are TRBV9 and TRBJ2-1; 11 bases line up with TRBD2. The CDR3 loop spans 17 amino acids. Trimming removed 3 bases from V and 3 bases from J; junction bases left unmatched: 8. Germline CDR1 SGDLS, CDR2 YYNGEE. This CDR3 is CASSAIAGGYYYNEQFF. DNA of the CDR3: TGTGCCAGCAGCGCCATAGCGGGAGGGTATTACTACAATGAGCAGTTCTTC. Variable domain in full (rest from reference TRBV9 and TRBJ2-1): DSGVTQTPKHLITATGQRVTLRCSPRSGDLSVYWYQQSLDQGLQFLIQYYNGEERAKGNILERFSAQQFPDLHSELNLSSLELGDSALYFCASSAIAGGYYYNEQFFGPGTRLTVL.

In its sample, this clonotype was seen a few times. V and J are TRBV6-1 and TRBJ2-3, with TRBD1 identical over 8 bases. Germline CDR1 reads MNHNS; CDR2 reads SASEGT. The CDR3 totals 17 residues. V dropped 8 bases and J dropped 5; count of bases not matched to a gene: 18. CDR3 residues: CASAGPRRQGIIDTQYF. In nucleotides, the CDR3 is TGTGCCAGCGCAGGCCCCCGTCGACAGGGGATTATAGATACGCAGTATTTT.

At least ten counts were recorded for this clonotype. This chain joins TRBV3-1 and TRBJ1-4, with D unclear. The CDR3 has 15 amino acids. V was shortened by 1 base and J by 4 bases, with 10 bases between the two germline ends. Germline loops: CDR1 LGHDT, CDR2 YNNKEL (reference sequence). CDR3 sequence: CASSQGSGINEKLFF. The CDR3 DNA reads TGTGCCAGCAGCCAAGGAAGCGGTATTAATGAAAAACTGTTTTTT.

The table lists this clonotype with many counts. The genes are TRBV24-1 and TRBJ2-2; D gene unclear. CDR3 size: 12 residues. Trimming removed 5 bases from V and 4 bases from J, with 4 bases in between. Germline loops: CDR1 KGHDR, CDR2 SFDVKD. The CDR3 loop is CATSVPTGELFF. In nucleotides, the CDR3 is TGTGCCACCAGTGTCCCCACCGGGGAGCTGTTTTTT.

This clonotype was detected a few times. The rearrangement links TRBV20-1 to TRBJ2-1; D gene ambiguous. The CDR3 length is 13 residues. The germline V gene has CDR1 DFQATT and CDR2 SNEGSKA (reference sequence). V was cut by 6 bases and J by 8 bases, with 17 bases left in between. CDR3 protein: CSAMTGRVYEQFF. DNA for the CDR3: TGCAGTGCAATGACTGGTAGGGTGTATGAGCAGTTCTTC.

This clonotype was counted many times. V is TRBV6-5 and J is TRBJ2-1; TRBD2 matches at 8 bases. V lost 6 bases to trimming and J lost 7 bases; unmatched junction nucleotides: 8. Looked up from germline, CDR1 is MNHEY and CDR2 is SVGAGI. The CDR3 is 14 amino acids. CDR3 loop: CASRSSGRRNEQFF. As DNA, the CDR3 is TGTGCCAGCAGGTCCAGCGGGAGAAGGAATGAGCAGTTCTTC.

This clonotype was recorded many times. This chain links TRBV3-1 with TRBJ2-6, with TRBD2 as a possible D gene (5 bases). Trimming left V 1 base short and J 4 bases short, with 8 bases between. The CDR3 is 15 amino acids. Looked up from germline, CDR1 is LGHDT and CDR2 is YNNKEL (reference sequence). For the CDR3, the DNA is TGTGCCAGCAGCCAAGGAGGGTCCGGGGCCAACGTCCTGACTTTC. Translating gives CASSQGGSGANVLTF.

The chain recombines TRBV7-2 with TRBJ2-7; TRBD2 agrees at 7 bases. CDR1 and CDR2 (germline): SGHTA, FQGNSA. V lost 1 base and J lost 2; bases outside the gene matches: 5. The CDR3 sequence is 15 residues long. CDR3 sequence reads: CASSLDGGSAYEQYF. CDR3 DNA sequence: TGTGCCAGCAGCTTAGACGGCGGGAGCGCCTACGAGCAGTACTTC.

In its sample, this clonotype was seen many times. The chain recombines TRBV4-1 with TRBJ2-7; no reliable D call. Germline V gives CDR1 MGHRA, CDR2 YSYEKL. The CDR3 sequence is 13 residues long. Trimming pared 4 bases from V and 1 base from J, leaving 8 bases between. The CDR3 protein is CASSPASSYEQYF. CDR3 in DNA: TGCGCCAGCAGCCCTGCGTCGTCCTACGAGCAGTACTTC.

This rearrangement joins TRBV2 to TRBJ1-1; unclear D gene. CDR1 is SNHLY and CDR2 is FYNNEI in the germline V gene. CDR3 size: 11 residues. CDR3 DNA: TGTACCACCTCCCGTGGAACTGAAGCTTTCTTT. It codes for CTTSRGTEAFF.